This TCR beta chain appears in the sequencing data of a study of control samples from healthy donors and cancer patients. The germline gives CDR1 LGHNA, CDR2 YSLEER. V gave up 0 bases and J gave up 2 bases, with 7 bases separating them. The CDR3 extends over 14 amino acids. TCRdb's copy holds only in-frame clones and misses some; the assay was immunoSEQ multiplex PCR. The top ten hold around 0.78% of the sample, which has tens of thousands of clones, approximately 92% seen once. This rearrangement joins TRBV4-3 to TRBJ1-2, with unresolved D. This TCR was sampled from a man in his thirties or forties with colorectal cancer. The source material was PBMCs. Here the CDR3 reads CASSQDGINYGYTF. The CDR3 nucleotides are TGCGCCAGCAGCCAAGATGGGATAAACTATGGCTACACCTTC.